This T cell receptor (beta chain) is drawn from a study of identical twins. The study, taken as a whole, reports: Memory repertoires lacked the insertion deficit that abundant cord blood beta clonotypes showed.

Template switching added a universal primer binding site, and final cDNA carried unique molecular identifiers. TCRdb independently ran MiXCR on the 5' RACE reads; one entry per CDR3 protein. Altogether hundreds of thousands of distinct CDR3 sequences are present, less than 25% being singletons, with the ten largest covering 2.9%. The CDR3 is made up of 15 amino acids. The junction had 8 bases not matched to a gene; V was cut back by 5 bases and J by 7 bases. In regard to this clonotype: The antigen is undetermined.

These records were also assigned to another study, of T cells expressing NK-cell markers.

Sequencing was performed on CD4+ T cells sorted from blood. The gene calls are TRBV12-3 or TRBV12-4 and TRBJ2-1; 10 nucleotides align to TRBD2. The receptor's source is a woman between 18 and 29 years old in good health. CDR3 nucleotides: TGTGCCAGCAGTCCAGCCAGCGGGAGGGGTAATGAGCAGTTCTTC. This translates into CASSPASGRGNEQFF.